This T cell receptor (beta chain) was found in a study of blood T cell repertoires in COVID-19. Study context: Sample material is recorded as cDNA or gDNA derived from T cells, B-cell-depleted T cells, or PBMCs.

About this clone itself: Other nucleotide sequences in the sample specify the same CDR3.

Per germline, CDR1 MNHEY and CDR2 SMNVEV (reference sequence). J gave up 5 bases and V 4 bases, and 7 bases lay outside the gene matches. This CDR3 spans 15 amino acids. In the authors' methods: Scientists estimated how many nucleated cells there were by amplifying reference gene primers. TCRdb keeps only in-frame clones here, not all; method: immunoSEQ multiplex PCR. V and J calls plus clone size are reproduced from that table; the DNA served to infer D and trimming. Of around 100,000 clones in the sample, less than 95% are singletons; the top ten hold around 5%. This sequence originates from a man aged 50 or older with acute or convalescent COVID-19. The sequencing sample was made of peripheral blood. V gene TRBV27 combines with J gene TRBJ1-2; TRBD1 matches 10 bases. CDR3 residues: CASSYRDRGRYGYTF. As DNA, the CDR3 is TGTGCCAGCAGTTATCGGGACAGGGGCCGTTATGGCTACACCTTC.